A selection of T cell receptor beta chains follows, all from one sample in a study of T cell responses to AZD1222 COVID-19 vaccine. Libraries were prepared by immunoSEQ multiplex PCR; TCRdb keeps only in-frame clonotypes and omits some of them. The data hold 86,000 or so clones, with 75% to 95% observed a single time. Sequencing used peripheral blood, obtained 28 days after the second AZD1222 dose. These receptors were taken from an adult who received the AZD1222 COVID-19 vaccine. Both conserved end residues are part of each CDR3. The order of the fields is clone size, J gene, V gene, D gene, CDR3 protein, CDR3 DNA. D genes are given only for firm matches. Only some rows state a clone size, as once, few, many or a class for expanded clones.

.,TRBJ1-1,TRBV7-3,.,CASSLNPADSGGTEAFF,TGTGCCAGCAGCTTAAATCCTGCGGACAGTGGCGGCACTGAAGCTTTCTTT
once,TRBJ2-5,TRBV5-1,.,CASSLWQDQETQYF,TGCGCCAGCAGCTTGTGGCAGGACCAAGAGACCCAGTACTTC
medium-sized,TRBJ2-2,TRBV9,.,CASSVVGSGTGELFF,TGTGCCAGCAGCGTAGTAGGTAGCGGCACCGGGGAGCTGTTTTTT
once,TRBJ2-6,TRBV14,.,CASSQGGGGANVLTF,TGTGCCAGCAGCCAAGGGGGCGGTGGGGCCAACGTCCTGACTTTC
once,TRBJ1-3,TRBV25-1,.,CASKGNTIYF,TGTGCCAGCAAGGGAAACACCATATATTTT
.,TRBJ1-1,TRBV7-6,.,CASSLNPAGTLNTEAFF,TGTGCCAGCAGCCTAAATCCTGCAGGGACCCTGAACACTGAAGCTTTCTTT
.,TRBJ1-5,TRBV15,.,CATSRKKSGWSNQPQHF,TGTGCCACCAGCAGAAAAAAATCAGGGTGGAGCAATCAGCCCCAGCATTTT
.,TRBJ2-5,TRBV28,.,CASSPLGFIQETQYF,TGTGCCAGCAGTCCCCTGGGATTCATTCAAGAGACCCAGTACTTC
.,TRBJ1-1,TRBV29-1,TRBD1,CSVADRGNTEAFF,TGCAGCGTTGCCGACAGGGGGAACACTGAAGCTTTCTTT
.,TRBJ1-2,TRBV4-1,.,CASSQRGEDTPGGGYTF,TGCGCCAGCAGCCAACGAGGGGAGGACACCCCAGGCGGAGGCTACACCTTC
.,TRBJ1-5,TRBV7-9,.,CASSLSGNNQPQHF,TGTGCCAGCAGCTTGTCAGGGAACAATCAGCCCCAGCATTTT
.,TRBJ1-3,TRBV28,.,CASSGASDTAGNTIYF,TGTGCCAGCAGTGGGGCTTCGGACACGGCGGGAAACACCATATATTTT
.,TRBJ1-2,TRBV14,.,CASSQGPGERSSGYTF,TGTGCCAGCAGCCAAGGACCCGGAGAGCGGAGCTCTGGCTACACCTTC
.,TRBJ1-2,TRBV21-1,.,CASRSSGNYGYTF,TGTGCCAGCAGATCCTCAGGAAACTATGGCTACACCTTC
.,TRBJ1-4,TRBV28,.,CASSLSGTKVEKLFF,TGTGCCAGCAGTTTATCAGGGACAAAGGTTGAAAAACTGTTTTTT
.,TRBJ2-3,TRBV21-1,.,CASSIHLKTSGSRTDTQYF,TGTGCCAGCAGCATACACCTAAAAACTAGCGGGAGTCGCACAGATACGCAGTATTTT
.,TRBJ2-5,TRBV11-1,TRBD2,CASRRTSGGETQYF,TGTGCCAGCAGGAGGACTAGCGGGGGAGAGACCCAGTACTTC
.,TRBJ1-1,TRBV29-1,TRBD1,CSVKTGFTEAFF,TGCAGCGTCAAGACAGGGTTCACTGAAGCTTTCTTT
.,TRBJ2-7,TRBV7-2,TRBD2,CASSLWPLAISSYEQYF,TGTGCCAGCAGCTTGTGGCCACTAGCGATCAGCTCCTACGAGCAGTACTTC
.,TRBJ2-1,TRBV28,TRBD2,CASSTPRGGYRNEQFF,TGTGCCAGCAGTACCCCCCGGGGGGGATACAGAAATGAGCAGTTCTTC
.,TRBJ2-1,TRBV7-3,.,CASSSLARDSYNEQFF,TGTGCCAGCAGCTCGTTGGCCCGAGACTCCTACAATGAGCAGTTCTTC
.,TRBJ1-4,TRBV2,.,CASSDEQAINEKLFF,TGTGCCAGCAGTGACGAGCAGGCCATTAATGAAAAACTGTTTTTT
.,TRBJ2-2,TRBV7-8,TRBD1,CASSPMGTGVNTGELFF,TGTGCCAGCAGCCCAATGGGGACAGGGGTCAACACCGGGGAGCTGTTTTTT
.,TRBJ1-2,TRBV11-2,.,CASSLVRRDKINYGYTF,TGTGCCAGCAGCTTGGTCCGCCGGGACAAGATTAACTATGGCTACACCTTC
.,TRBJ2-7,TRBV7-6,.,CASSLVPGSYEQYF,TGTGCCAGCAGCTTAGTGCCGGGATCCTACGAGCAGTACTTC
.,TRBJ1-1,TRBV28,.,CASCIRGRQVMTEAFF,TGTGCCAGCTGCATTAGGGGCAGACAGGTCATGACTGAAGCTTTCTTT
few,TRBJ1-1,TRBV10-2,TRBD1,CASSESRGRGRRDRDLNTEAFF,TGCGCCAGCAGTGAGTCGAGGGGCAGGGGGAGACGGGACCGGGACCTGAACACTGAAGCTTTCTTT
few,TRBJ1-5,TRBV2,.,CASSESGHQPQHF,TGTGCCAGCAGTGAATCCGGGCATCAGCCCCAGCATTTT
.,TRBJ1-1,TRBV6-5,.,CASSYSGGLITEAFF,TGTGCCAGCAGTTACTCGGGAGGTTTGATCACTGAAGCTTTCTTT
.,TRBJ2-5,TRBV6-5,.,CASGYGQRETQYF,TGTGCCAGCGGGTATGGACAACGAGAGACCCAGTACTTC
.,TRBJ2-7,TRBV2,TRBD1,CASMGQATYEQYF,TGTGCCAGCATGGGACAGGCGACCTACGAGCAGTACTTC
.,TRBJ2-4,TRBV27,.,CASSLNVAKNIQYF,TGTGCCAGCAGTTTAAATGTAGCCAAAAACATTCAGTACTTC
.,TRBJ1-1,TRBV7-2,.,CASSSPGVGGTEAFF,TGTGCCAGCAGCTCCCCGGGGGTAGGAGGCACTGAAGCTTTCTTT
.,TRBJ1-1,TRBV12-3/TRBV12-4,TRBD1,CASTTQGGAFF,TGTGCCAGCACCACACAGGGGGGAGCTTTCTTT
.,TRBJ1-5,TRBV24-1,TRBD1,CATSLTGGNQPQHF,TGTGCCACCAGCCTGACAGGGGGAAATCAGCCCCAGCATTTT
.,TRBJ2-3,TRBV11-2,TRBD1,CASSRDRERGYF,TGTGCCAGCAGCCGTGACAGGGAGCGAGGGTATTTT
few,TRBJ1-2,TRBV2,.,CASSEARARLGGYTF,TGTGCCAGCAGTGAAGCCAGGGCCCGCCTAGGAGGCTACACCTTC
once,TRBJ1-1,TRBV13,.,CASSLRRGNMNTEAFF,TGTGCCAGCAGCTTACGGCGGGGGAACATGAACACTGAAGCTTTCTTT
.,TRBJ2-3,TRBV28,.,CASRPLPSGTDTQYF,TGTGCCAGCAGACCACTTCCTTCGGGCACAGATACGCAGTATTTT
.,TRBJ1-6,TRBV6-5,.,CASTPDGDNSPLHF,TGTGCCAGCACTCCGGACGGAGATAATTCACCCCTCCACTTT
.,TRBJ1-2,TRBV19,.,CASTHYSGGVSRENGYTF,TGTGCCAGTACCCACTATTCGGGTGGAGTCAGTCGCGAAAATGGCTACACCTTC
.,TRBJ2-7,TRBV15,TRBD1,CATSRDRVTEQYF,TGTGCCACCAGTCGGGACAGGGTAACCGAGCAGTACTTC
.,TRBJ2-1,TRBV27,TRBD1,CASRPTGTGNNEQFF,TGTGCCAGCAGACCTACCGGGACAGGGAACAATGAGCAGTTCTTC
.,TRBJ1-4,TRBV15,.,CATSRDVVATNEKLFF,TGTGCCACCAGCAGAGACGTGGTCGCAACTAATGAAAAACTGTTTTTT
.,TRBJ1-1,TRBV3-1/TRBV3-2,.,CASSQDGGSTEAFF,TGTGCCAGCAGCCAAGATGGAGGCAGCACTGAAGCTTTCTTT
.,TRBJ2-7,TRBV6-6,.,CASSLQGTYEQYF,TGTGCCAGCAGTCTCCAGGGTACCTACGAGCAGTACTTC
.,TRBJ1-6,TRBV19,.,CASTSVWENSPLHF,TGTGCCAGTACCTCGGTGTGGGAAAATTCACCCCTCCACTTT
.,TRBJ1-4,TRBV5-4,.,CASSSSPGINEKLFF,TGTGCCAGCAGCTCCTCCCCAGGTATTAATGAAAAACTGTTTTTT
.,TRBJ2-5,TRBV28,.,CASSPPRQTQETQYF,TGTGCCAGCAGTCCCCCGAGGCAGACCCAAGAGACCCAGTACTTC
.,TRBJ2-1,TRBV14,TRBD2,CASSIPTSGDHNEQFF,TGTGCCAGCAGCATCCCGACTAGCGGGGATCACAATGAGCAGTTCTTC
.,TRBJ2-7,TRBV28,TRBD2,CASRKTSGRNYEQYF,TGTGCCAGCAGGAAGACTAGCGGGAGGAATTACGAGCAGTACTTC
.,TRBJ2-3,TRBV7-2,.,CASSFGGPANTQYF,TGTGCCAGCAGCTTTGGAGGTCCAGCCAATACGCAGTATTTT
.,TRBJ2-7,TRBV11-1,.,CASSLPGKSYEQYF,TGTGCCAGCAGCTTGCCGGGAAAATCCTACGAGCAGTACTTC